This TCR beta chain was profiled in a study of T-cell memory formation after mild COVID-19. The sample holds many counts of this clonotype. TCRdb fed the 5' RACE reads into MiXCR, producing one record per CDR3 protein. The sample has 120,000 or so distinct CDR3 sequences, roughly 6.2% seen once. J lost 6 bases, V lost 4 bases, and 9 bases had no gene match. The CDR3 covers 13 residues. Germline V CDR1 and CDR2: SQVTM, ANQGSEA. The chain employs TRBV29-1 and TRBJ2-7; 7 bases line up with TRBD1. This TCR was recovered from an adult woman who had mild COVID-19 (a few samples of this study predate the infection). Cell type and time point are not known. Material for sequencing was PBMCs or a T cell subset sorted from them (not recorded which). CDR3 amino acids: CSVVNRGLSEQYF. The CDR3 DNA sequence: TGCAGCGTTGTCAACAGGGGATTAAGCGAGCAGTACTTC.